The 23 T cell receptor beta chains in this list originate from one sample, sequenced in a study of control samples from healthy donors and cancer patients. TCRdb's copy holds only in-frame clones and misses some; the assay was immunoSEQ multiplex PCR. In the table there are some 220,000 clones, over 90% of which are singletons. The sample consisted of blood. The origin of the receptors is a middle-aged man in good health.

This rearrangement joins TRBV5-8 to TRBJ1-2, with unresolved D. The CDR3 sequence is 11 residues long. V dropped 2 bases and J dropped 5 bases, with 4 bases sitting between them. Germline V gene sequence: CDR1 SGHTS, CDR2 YDEGEE. CDR3 in DNA: TGTGCCAGCAGCTTAAAATATGGCTACACCTTC. Protein product: CASSLKYGYTF.

The V call is TRBV3-1 (or the pseudogene TRBV3-2), the J call TRBJ1-6; the D is unclear. Germline lookup yields CDR1 LGHDT and CDR2 YNNKEL (reference sequence). Trimming removed 1 base at V and 12 bases at J, with 16 bases between. The length of the CDR3 is 15 residues. This CDR3 is CASSQAGNRVRPLHF. CDR3 coding DNA: TGTGCCAGCAGCCAAGCTGGAAATCGGGTTCGACCCCTCCACTTT.

V usage is TRBV7-9 and J usage is TRBJ2-1; 13 positions agree with TRBD2. CDR1 SEHNR and CDR2 FQNEAQ come from the germline V gene (reference sequence). J lost 7 bases, V lost 5 bases, and 8 bases had no gene match. This CDR3 is built from 16 residues. This CDR3 is CASSPRTSGGGNEQFF. DNA of the CDR3: TGTGCCAGCAGCCCCCGGACTAGCGGGGGAGGAAATGAGCAGTTCTTC.

The chain links TRBV7-2 to TRBJ2-5; 8 bases agree with TRBD1. This CDR3 spans 12 amino acids. V was clipped by 4 bases and J by 13 bases; unmatched bases: 8. The germline V gene encodes CDR1 SGHTA and CDR2 FQGNSA. The CDR3 DNA follows: TGTGCCAGCAGCTCACTCAGGGGGCTTACGTACTTC. Translation: CASSSLRGLTYF.

With regard to this clone: The missing conserved phenylalanine or tryptophan at the end of this CDR3 makes a read error likely. Because the CDR3's place on the DNA is in doubt, the DNA is left out and the CDR3 is given as listed by TCRdb. The rearrangement uses TRBV5-1 and TRBJ2-7. The CDR3 is 12 residues long, counting both termini. CDR1 is SGHRS and CDR2 is YFSETQ in the germline V gene. CDR3 sequence: CASSFLSVAGRT.

The chain is built from TRBV6-5 and TRBJ1-5; D perhaps matches TRBD1 (5 bases). V lost 6 bases to trimming and J lost 9 bases, with 18 bases between them. The CDR3 runs 14 residues. CDR1 and CDR2 (germline): MNHEY, SVGAGI. Here the CDR3 reads CASSRDALGPPQHF. DNA for the CDR3: TGTGCCAGCAGCCGGGACGCCCTGGGTCCGCCCCAGCATTTT.

This clone was picked up one time. The chain is built from TRBV5-5 and TRBJ1-1, with D possibly matching TRBD1 (6 bases). Trimming removed 3 bases from V and 1 base from J, with 10 bases in between. This CDR3 comprises 14 residues. Germline V gives CDR1 SGHKS, CDR2 YYEKEE (reference sequence). The CDR3 here is CASSWTASNTEAFF. The CDR3, as DNA: TGTGCCAGCAGCTGGACAGCGTCGAACACTGAAGCTTTCTTT.

V is TRBV2 and J is TRBJ1-2; 7 positions match TRBD1. V dropped 3 bases and J dropped 1; count of bases not matched to a gene: 2. Germline V gene data show CDR1 as SNHLY and CDR2 as FYNNEI. This CDR3 region has 14 residues. In DNA, the CDR3 is TGTGCCAGCAGTGACCAGGGGGTTAACTATGGCTACACCTTC. Its protein is CASSDQGVNYGYTF. Full variable domain (rest looked up from reference TRBV2 and TRBJ1-2): EPEVTQTPSHQVTQMGQEVILRCVPISNHLYFYWYRQILGQKVEFLVSFYNNEISEKSEIFDDQFSVERPDGSNFTLKIRSTKLEDSAMYFCASSDQGVNYGYTFGSGTRLTVV.

The chain joins TRBV7-9 to TRBJ1-1; D is possibly TRBD1 (6 bases). Trimming removed 5 bases from V and 2 bases from J, with 12 bases in between. Germline lookup yields CDR1 SEHNR and CDR2 FQNEAQ (reference sequence). This CDR3 contains 14 residues. CDR3 DNA: TGTGCCAGCAGCCTACAGGGCTCCAACACTGAAGCTTTCTTT. The encoded protein is CASSLQGSNTEAFF.

The gene calls are TRBV28 and TRBJ1-1; 10 nucleotides line up with TRBD1. Trimming at V came to 6 bases and at J to 1 base, leaving 2 bases not matched to a gene. This CDR3 comprises 14 residues. CDR1 and CDR2 from the germline V gene are MDHEN and SYDVKM. The CDR3 reads CASRGDRGNTEAFF. The CDR3 DNA reads as TGTGCCAGCAGGGGGGACAGGGGGAACACTGAAGCTTTCTTT.

This clone showed up just once. The V call is TRBV9, the J call TRBJ2-2, with D maybe TRBD1 (5 bases). Trimming shortened V by 6 bases and J by 7 bases, and 19 bases separated the two germline ends. The germline V gene encodes CDR1 SGDLS and CDR2 YYNGEE. The CDR3 sequence is 15 residues long. The CDR3 coding sequence is TGTGCCAGCAAAATAGGGGTCTATACAGACGGGGAGCTGTTTTTT. This encodes CASKIGVYTDGELFF.

The rearrangement links TRBV4-1 to TRBJ1-1; D ambiguous. Trimming stripped 11 bases from V and 0 bases from J, with 13 bases between. The CDR3 contains 13 residues. CDR1 is MGHRA and CDR2 is YSYEKL in the germline V gene. The CDR3: CACSSGMNTEAFF. For the CDR3, the DNA is TGCGCCTGTTCGTCGGGCATGAACACTGAAGCTTTCTTT.

This chain joins TRBV5-6 and TRBJ2-1; D remains unclear. Germline V gene data show CDR1 as SGHDT and CDR2 as YYEEEE. Trimming pared 1 base from V and 4 bases from J, leaving 12 bases between. This CDR3 has 15 residues. CDR3 loop: CASSLNWGPYNEQFF. CDR3 nucleotides: TGTGCCAGCAGCTTGAATTGGGGTCCGTACAATGAGCAGTTCTTC.

The chain combines TRBV2 with TRBJ1-1; 10 bases are a match to TRBD1. The ends lost 6 bases at V and 0 bases at J; junction bases unmatched: 1. The CDR3 runs to 14 residues. CDR1 and CDR2 (germline): SNHLY, FYNNEI. CDR3: CASRGTGVNTEAFF. Written as DNA, the CDR3 is TGTGCCAGCAGAGGGACAGGGGTGAACACTGAAGCTTTCTTT.

V usage is TRBV6-1 and J usage is TRBJ2-7; D perhaps matches TRBD1 (6 bases). Trimming cost V 2 bases and J 0 bases, with 11 bases left between them. This CDR3 has 15 amino acids. Looked up from germline, CDR1 is MNHNS and CDR2 is SASEGT. The CDR3 loop reads CASSEQGLISYEQYF. The CDR3 region has the DNA TGTGCCAGCAGTGAACAGGGGTTAATCTCCTACGAGCAGTACTTC.

The rearrangement joins TRBV5-4 to TRBJ1-6; no clear D. This CDR3 has 14 residues. Germline V gene lookup returns CDR1 SGHNT and CDR2 YYREEE (reference sequence). Trimming took 1 base from V and 7 from J, leaving 9 bases between them. DNA of the CDR3: TGTGCCAGCAGCTTGCGGCTGAGGAATTCACCCCTCCACTTT. Translated, it gives CASSLRLRNSPLHF. The whole variable domain, remainder taken from reference TRBV5-4 and TRBJ1-6, is ETGVTQSPTHLIKTRGQQVTLRCSSQSGHNTVSWYQQALGQGPQFIFQYYREEENGRGNFPPRFSGLQFPNYSSELNVNALELDDSALYLCASSLRLRNSPLHFGNGTRLTVT.

This chain joins TRBV7-2 and TRBJ2-7; 11 bases map to TRBD2. The germline V gene encodes CDR1 SGHTA and CDR2 FQGNSA. The CDR3 extends over 16 amino acids. V lost 3 bases and J lost 3; bases outside the gene matches: 7. The CDR3 sequence is CASSFATSGELYEQYF. The CDR3 bases are TGTGCCAGCAGCTTTGCGACTAGCGGGGAGCTCTACGAGCAGTACTTC.

This clone appeared a single time. The rearrangement links TRBV7-9 to TRBJ1-6; D call uncertain. With 6 bases removed from V and 6 bases from J, the gap between germline ends came to 6 bases. Germline assignment: CDR1 SEHNR and CDR2 FQNEAQ (reference sequence). This CDR3 has 12 amino acids. The CDR3 DNA reads as TGTGCCAGCAGTCACCCTAATTCACCCCTCCACTTT. It specifies CASSHPNSPLHF.

The chain links TRBV24-1 to TRBJ2-1, with D perhaps TRBD1 or TRBD2 (5 bases each). This CDR3 comprises 16 residues. Germline values: CDR1 KGHDR, CDR2 SFDVKD. Deletions cut 1 base from V and 1 base from J, with 10 bases between. The CDR3 DNA reads TGTGCCACCAGTGATTTATCAGGGAGTTCCTACAATGAGCAGTTCTTC. This translates into CATSDLSGSSYNEQFF.

The chain links TRBV11-3 to TRBJ1-1; D is unresolved. The germline CDR1 and CDR2 sequences are SGHNT and YENEEA. V lost 0 bases, J lost 1 base, and 15 bases lay in between. The CDR3 covers 17 residues. The DNA for the CDR3 is TGTGCCAGCAGCTTAGAAGTCCTCGGAAGGGCGAACACTGAAGCTTTCTTT. The encoded protein is CASSLEVLGRANTEAFF.

The chain links TRBV7-9 to TRBJ1-1; 12 bases are a match to TRBD1. Per the germline V gene, CDR1 is SEHNR and CDR2 is FQNEAQ (reference sequence). This CDR3 is 15 amino acids long. The J segment lost 6 bases and the V segment lost 7 bases, leaving 9 bases of the junction unmatched. CDR3 sequence: CASIPAGTGGAEAFF. The CDR3 nucleotides read TGTGCCAGCATTCCCGCCGGGACAGGGGGCGCTGAAGCTTTCTTT.

The chain recombines TRBV20-1 with TRBJ2-7; D is unclear. V lost 3 bases and J 7 bases, leaving 7 bases between the germline ends. Germline CDR1 DFQATT, CDR2 SNEGSKA (reference sequence). CDR3 size: 10 residues. Here the CDR3 reads CSASPGEQYF. CDR3 nucleotides: TGCAGTGCTAGTCCTGGGGAGCAGTACTTC.

This clone has a handful of counts. V and J are TRBV6-5 and TRBJ1-2; 9 nucleotides match TRBD1. The CDR3 has 14 residues. Germline assignment: CDR1 MNHEY and CDR2 SVGAGI. J lost 4 bases, V lost 5 bases, and 5 bases had no gene match. Here the CDR3 DNA reads TGTGCCAGCAGTATCGACAGGGGGGCCTATGGCTACACCTTC. It translates to CASSIDRGAYGYTF.